This TCR beta chain stems from a study of vaccination and CD4 T cells after COVID-19. The CDR3 contains 14 residues. The V end lost 6 bases, the J end lost 4 bases, and 15 bases lay between the germline ends. The germline gives CDR1 MNHNS, CDR2 SASEGT. About this clonotype itself: The target antigen is unknown.

Time point meaning: late sampling 161 to 241 days after vaccination in a few convalescent patients. Treatment denoted: approximately nine-day PBMC culture with coronavirus spike peptide pools or control peptides (ViraFEST assay). An Oncomine TCR Beta short-read assay was used to sequence the DNA from cultured CD4+ T cells. In TCRdb, the PCR reads were re-called with MiXCR into one record per CDR3 protein. The sample includes about 17,000 distinct CDR3 sequences, 51% of them seen just once. The source is a human donor who had recovered from COVID-19. The sequenced sample was CD4+ T cells from blood, cultured in vitro, obtained about 7 months after SARS-CoV-2 vaccination. The chain links TRBV6-1 to TRBJ1-1, with D maybe TRBD1 (6 bases). CDR3 bases: TGTGCCAGCAGACAGGGCGTTCGGGTCACTGAAGCTTTCTTT. As protein: CASRQGVRVTEAFF.